The clone carrying this T cell receptor (delta chain) was seen only a few times. The protein given by TCRdb reflects a much larger clone and differs at residue 10 from this DNA's translation, likely from a read error; the protein shown is the DNA's translation. The data derive from a study of gamma-delta T cells after stem cell transplantation. Trimming cost V 4 bases and J 0 bases, with 18 bases left between them. Germline V gives CDR1 GEAIGNYY, CDR2 EKD. This CDR3 comprises 19 residues. TCRdb redid clone calling on the RT-PCR reads using CATT. The repertoire holds more than 2,000 delta-chain clones, 1.5% to 2% seen once, with 15% to 20% in the top ten.

The chain combines TRDV2 with TRDJ3; D possibly corresponds to TRDD3 (6 bases). The material sequenced was gamma-delta T cells. The receptor was isolated from a human donor. It is not recorded whose cells these are; they may come from a transplant donor. The CDR3: CACDYPGDTTSWDTRQMFF. The CDR3 DNA reads as TGTGCCTGTGATTATCCGGGGGACACCACCTCCTGGGACACCCGACAGATGTTTTTC.